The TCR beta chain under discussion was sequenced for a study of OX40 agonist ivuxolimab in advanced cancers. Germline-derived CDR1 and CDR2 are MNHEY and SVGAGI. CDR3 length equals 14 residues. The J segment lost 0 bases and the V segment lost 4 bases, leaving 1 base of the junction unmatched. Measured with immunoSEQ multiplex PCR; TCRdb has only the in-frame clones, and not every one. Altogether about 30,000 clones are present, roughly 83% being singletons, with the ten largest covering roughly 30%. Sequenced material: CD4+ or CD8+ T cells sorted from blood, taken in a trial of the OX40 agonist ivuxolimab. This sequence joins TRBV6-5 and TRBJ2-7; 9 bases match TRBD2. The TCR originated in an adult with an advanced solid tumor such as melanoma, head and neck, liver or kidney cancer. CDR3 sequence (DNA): TGTGCCAGCAGTTTAGCGGGGGCCTCCTACGAGCAGTACTTC. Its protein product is CASSLAGASYEQYF.